This T cell receptor beta chain was observed in a study of T cell changes during pregnancy in multiple sclerosis. This table comes from immunoSEQ multiplex PCR, and its TCRdb copy is limited to in-frame clones, with some not included. The table records under 85,000 clones, about 92% of them present only once. There are 15 residues in the CDR3. The genes are TRBV12-1 and TRBJ2-1; the table calls TRBD2, which could not be checked here. TRBV12-1 is given as a pseudogene. The receptor's source is a female donor with multiple sclerosis, enrolled in a pregnancy study. This sample comprised CD4+ T cells from peripheral blood mononuclear cells, obtained before pregnancy. CDR3: CASSGAGGKEIEQFF. Written as DNA, the CDR3 is TGTGCCAGTTCCGGCGCGGGAGGGAAAGAGATTGAGCAGTTCTTC.